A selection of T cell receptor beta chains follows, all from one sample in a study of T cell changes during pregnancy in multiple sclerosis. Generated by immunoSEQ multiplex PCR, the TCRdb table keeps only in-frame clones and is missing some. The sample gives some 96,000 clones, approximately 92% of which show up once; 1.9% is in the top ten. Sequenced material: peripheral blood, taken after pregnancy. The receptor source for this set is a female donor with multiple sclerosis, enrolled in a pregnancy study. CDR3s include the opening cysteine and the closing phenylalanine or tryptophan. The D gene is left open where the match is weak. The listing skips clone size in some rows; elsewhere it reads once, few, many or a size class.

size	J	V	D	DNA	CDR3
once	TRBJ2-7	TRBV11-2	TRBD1	TGTGCCAGCAGCTTAGGCCCGGCGACAGGGATCTACGAGCAGTACTTC	CASSLGPATGIYEQYF
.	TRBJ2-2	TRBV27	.	TGTGCCAGCAGTTTAGCGTACGACACCGGGGAGCTGTTTTTT	CASSLAYDTGELFF
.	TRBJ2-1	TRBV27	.	TGTGCCAGCAGTTACTCTGAGGGGGTAGTGGGCAATGAGCAGTTCTTC	CASSYSEGVVGNEQFF
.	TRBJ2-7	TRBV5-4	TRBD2	TGTGCCAGCAGCGAGGGACTAGCAAAGTCCTACGAGCAGTACTTC	CASSEGLAKSYEQYF
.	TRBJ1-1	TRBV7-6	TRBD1	TGTGCCAGCAGCCCCCTTCAGGGGGTGAGGACTGAAGCTTTCTTT	CASSPLQGVRTEAFF
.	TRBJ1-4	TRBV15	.	TGTGCCACCAGCAGAGATCCCGCAACTAATGAAAAACTGTTTTTT	CATSRDPATNEKLFF
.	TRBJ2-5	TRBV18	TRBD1	TGTGCCAGCTCACCGGGGACAGGGGATGAGACCCAGTACTTC	CASSPGTGDETQYF
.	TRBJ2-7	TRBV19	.	TGTGCCAGTAGTATAACTAGCTCCAACGAGCAGTACTTC	CASSITSSNEQYF
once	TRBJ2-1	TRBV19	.	TGTGCCAGTAGTACCCCCTGGGGGGCAGGGGGAAATGAGCAGTTCTTC	CASSTPWGAGGNEQFF
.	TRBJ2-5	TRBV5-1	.	TGCGCCAGCAGCCAAGACAGGCGGGAGGAGACCCAGTACTTC	CASSQDRREETQYF
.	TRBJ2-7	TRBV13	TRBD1	TGTGCCAGCAGCCCCGGGGACAGACCCTACGAGCAGTACTTC	CASSPGDRPYEQYF
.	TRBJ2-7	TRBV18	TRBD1	TGTGCCAGCTCACCACCAAATTCGGGACAGGATCCTCGAGAGCAGTACTTC	CASSPPNSGQDPREQYF
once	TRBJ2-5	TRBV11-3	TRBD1	TGTGCCAGCAGCCGGACAGGGAGGCAAGAGACCCAGTACTTC	CASSRTGRQETQYF
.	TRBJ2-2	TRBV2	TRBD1	TGTGCCAGCGACAGGGGATTCACCGGGGAGCTGTTTTTT	CASDRGFTGELFF
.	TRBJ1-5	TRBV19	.	TGTGCCAGCAGTCTCGGGGTTCTGGATCAGCCCCAGCATTTT	CASSLGVLDQPQHF
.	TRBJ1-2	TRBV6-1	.	TGTGCCAGCAAGTCGACAGGAATTACTAACTATGGCTACACCTTC	CASKSTGITNYGYTF